This is a list of T cell receptor beta chains from one sample in a study of T cell responses to AZD1222 COVID-19 vaccine. Only in-frame clones appear in the TCRdb table, and some are missing; sequencing was by immunoSEQ multiplex PCR. Of 140,000 to 150,000 clones listed, approximately 90% were seen once; the top ten hold 1.9%. The material was peripheral blood, obtained 28 days after the second AZD1222 dose. The receptor set was obtained from an adult who received the AZD1222 COVID-19 vaccine. Each CDR3 is given with its conserved first and last residue. D genes are given only for firm matches. Not every row has a clone size; where given, it reads once, few, many or a size class.

j_call d_call v_call clone_size cdr3_nt cdr3_aa
TRBJ1-1 - TRBV5-1 - TGCGCCAGCAGCTTTACAGGGCACACTGAAGCTTTCTTT CASSFTGHTEAFF
TRBJ1-6 - TRBV4-1 - TGCGCCAGCAGCCAAGTGGCCGATACACCCCTCCACTTT CASSQVADTPLHF
TRBJ1-1 TRBD1 TRBV19 - TGTGCCAGTACCCGGGACAGGGGGAAGACTGAAGCTTTCTTT CASTRDRGKTEAFF
TRBJ2-3 - TRBV7-3 - TGTGCCAGCAGCGGGCTAGCGACAGATACGCAGTATTTT CASSGLATDTQYF
TRBJ1-5 - TRBV1 once TGCACCAGCGGAAATCAGCCCCAGCATTTT CTSGNQPQHF
TRBJ2-3 TRBD2 TRBV3-1/TRBV3-2 - TGTGCCAGCAGCCCCCCCCCTGGCGGGGGGACCACAGATACGCAGTATTTT CASSPPPGGGTTDTQYF
TRBJ2-7 TRBD2 TRBV19 few TGTGCCAGTAACCCTGGGGGGGTCACTAACTACGAGCAGTACTTC CASNPGGVTNYEQYF
TRBJ2-7 - TRBV3-1/TRBV3-2 - TGTGCCAGCAGCCATAGCGGAGGGGGCTACGAGCAGTACTTC CASSHSGGGYEQYF
TRBJ2-7 TRBD1 TRBV5-5 - TGTGCCAGCAGCTACCCGGGACAGAACTACGAGCAGTACTTC CASSYPGQNYEQYF
TRBJ1-6 - TRBV15 - TGTGCCACCAGCAGAGTGGGTGGCTCCTATAATTCACCCCTCCACTTT CATSRVGGSYNSPLHF
TRBJ1-2 TRBD1 TRBV5-1 - TGCGCCAGCAGCTTGGCGGGACAGGGGGCTGGCGTGAGTGGCTACACCTTC CASSLAGQGAGVSGYTF
TRBJ2-3 TRBD2 TRBV2 - TGTGCCAGCCCCTCTGAGACGGGGGGGCCGAGGGATACGCAGTATTTT CASPSETGGPRDTQYF
TRBJ1-1 - TRBV18 - TGTGCCAGCTCACCCCAGGGGTCACACACTGAAGCTTTCTTT CASSPQGSHTEAFF
TRBJ2-1 - TRBV7-3 - TGTGCCAGCAGCTTAGTCGGGAATGAGCAGTTCTTC CASSLVGNEQFF
TRBJ2-3 TRBD2 TRBV7-9 - TGTGCCAGCAGCCTGACTAGCGGGGGGGCAGGAGATACGCAGTATTTT CASSLTSGGAGDTQYF
TRBJ1-6 - TRBV7-8 - TGTGCCAGCAGCTTAGGGGTTAGTGGTTCACCCCTCCACTTT CASSLGVSGSPLHF
TRBJ1-6 - TRBV19 - TGTGCCAGTAGGTTAACGGGACTGAAAAATTCACCCCTCCACTTT CASRLTGLKNSPLHF
TRBJ2-5 TRBD1 TRBV29-1 - TGCAGCGTACTCACCCGGGACAGGGGAAGAGGGACCCAGTACTTC CSVLTRDRGRGTQYF
TRBJ2-7 - TRBV7-2 - TGTGCCAGCAGCTTAGCGCCGGGAGCCTACGAGCAGTACTTC CASSLAPGAYEQYF
TRBJ2-1 - TRBV2 - TGTGCCAGCAGTGTCCGGGCAGCGGGCAATGAGCAGTTCTTC CASSVRAAGNEQFF
TRBJ2-3 - TRBV7-8 - TGTGCCAGCAGGAGGGACGTATCTAGCACAGATACGCAGTATTTT CASRRDVSSTDTQYF
TRBJ2-7 TRBD2 TRBV5-1 - TGCGCCAGCAGCCCGGGACTAGCGGGGCTCTTTTACGAGCAGTACTTC CASSPGLAGLFYEQYF
TRBJ2-7 - TRBV5-5 - TGTGCCAGCAACCCCGGGGATACCGCCTACGAGCAGTACTTC CASNPGDTAYEQYF
TRBJ1-4 - TRBV9 - TGTGCCAGCAGCTCGCTTACAGGGAGGGGTGAAAAACTGTTTTTT CASSSLTGRGEKLFF
TRBJ2-7 TRBD2 TRBV6-6 once TGTGCCAGCAGTCCCGGGCCGGGAGGAACCTACGAGCAGTACTTC CASSPGPGGTYEQYF